These 10 T cell receptor beta chains share one sample of origin, sequenced in a study of OX40 agonist ivuxolimab in advanced cancers. Libraries were prepared by immunoSEQ multiplex PCR; TCRdb keeps only in-frame clonotypes and omits some of them. The table includes around 28,000 clones, about 88% detected once. Sequences were derived from CD4+ or CD8+ T cells sorted from blood, sampled in a trial of the OX40 agonist ivuxolimab. These receptors were collected from an adult with an advanced solid tumor such as melanoma, head and neck, liver or kidney cancer.

The chain carries TRBV9 and TRBJ1-5; the D is unclear. This CDR3 contains 14 residues. V gave up 1 base and J gave up 0 bases, with 5 bases separating them. Germline-derived CDR1 and CDR2 are SGDLS and YYNGEE. CDR3 nucleotide sequence: TGTGCCAGCAGCGTATGGGATAGCAATCAGCCCCAGCATTTT. This gives the protein CASSVWDSNQPQHF.

This clone was seen a handful of times. J is TRBJ2-3 and V is TRBV6-1, with D uncertain. The germline gives CDR1 MNHNS, CDR2 SASEGT. The CDR3 sequence is 15 residues long. Trimming pared 1 base from V and 3 bases from J, leaving 11 bases between. The CDR3: CASSEVPTWTDTQYF. The CDR3 DNA reads TGTGCCAGCAGTGAAGTCCCAACATGGACAGATACGCAGTATTTT.

DNA of the CDR3: TGTGCCAGCAGCTCCCGGACAGGGGTTAATGAAAAACTGTTTTTT. It translates to CASSSRTGVNEKLFF. The chain recombines TRBV5-6 with TRBJ1-4; the match to TRBD1 covers 9 bases. CDR1 and CDR2 (germline): SGHDT, YYEEEE. V was pared by 3 bases and J by 4 bases, with 4 bases of the junction left unmatched. The CDR3 is 15 amino acids.

This chain links TRBV9 with TRBJ2-1, with TRBD2 matching over 7 bases. Unmatched junction bases numbered 7, after V lost 7 bases and J lost 3 bases. Germline V lookup: CDR1 SGDLS, CDR2 YYNGEE. CDR3 size: 14 residues. The CDR3 bases are TGTGCCAGCCAAGCGGCTAGCGGCTACAATGAGCAGTTCTTC. This sequence encodes CASQAASGYNEQFF.

To note about this clone: Within the sample, other DNA sequences also encode this same CDR3. V and J are TRBV27 and TRBJ2-5, with TRBD2 identical over 7 bases. This CDR3 contains 13 residues. CDR1 and CDR2 from the germline V gene are MNHEY and SMNVEV (reference sequence). J was trimmed by 5 bases and V by 6 bases; bases with no gene match: 6. The CDR3 sequence: CASRKRGQETQYF. DNA for the CDR3: TGTGCCAGCAGGAAGCGGGGTCAGGAGACCCAGTACTTC.

The chain employs TRBV5-6 and TRBJ2-7, with D perhaps TRBD1 or TRBD2 (5 bases each). Germline V lookup: CDR1 SGHDT, CDR2 YYEEEE. Trimming removed 2 bases at V and 3 bases at J, with 9 bases between. CDR3 length: 13 amino acids. DNA of the CDR3: TGTGCCAGCAGCTTCGGGACGTACTACGAGCAGTACTTC. Protein product: CASSFGTYYEQYF.

The chain links TRBV19 to TRBJ1-4; a weak D match, TRBD1 (5 bases). The CDR3 runs to 14 residues. Germline CDR1 LNHDA, CDR2 SQIVND (reference sequence). Trimming took 5 bases from V and 4 from J, leaving 11 bases between them. The CDR3 spells CASSPFQGNEKLFF. In DNA form, the CDR3 reads TGTGCCAGTAGTCCTTTCCAGGGTAATGAAAAACTGTTTTTT.

This CDR3 reads CASSLSWGEQFF. As DNA, the CDR3 is TGTGCCAGCAGCCTCAGTTGGGGTGAGCAGTTCTTC. The chain recombines TRBV13 with TRBJ2-1, with D unclear. Trimming removed 5 bases at V and 9 bases at J, with 11 bases between. Germline CDR1 reads PRHDT; CDR2 reads FYEKMQ (reference sequence). This CDR3 has 12 residues.

The chain uses TRBV11-1 and TRBJ2-1, with 8 nucleotides matching TRBD2. The germline V gene encodes CDR1 SGHAT and CDR2 FQDESV (reference sequence). Germline trimming cut 2 bases from V and 7 bases from J; bases unmatched to any gene: 10. The CDR3 length is 16 residues. CDR3 protein: CASSLLSGGPRNEQFF. The CDR3 DNA follows: TGTGCCAGCAGCTTACTGTCGGGGGGGCCTAGGAATGAGCAGTTCTTC.

This clone was seen once. This chain connects TRBV9 to TRBJ2-2; D is tentatively TRBD1 or TRBD2 (6 bases each). CDR1 SGDLS and CDR2 YYNGEE come from the germline V gene. The V and J ends lost 0 bases and 1 base respectively, with 13 bases between them. The CDR3 has 17 residues. CDR3 loop: CASSVDKGGKNTGELFF. In DNA form, the CDR3 reads TGTGCCAGCAGCGTAGATAAGGGGGGCAAGAACACCGGGGAGCTGTTTTTT.